This record concerns one TCR beta chain sequence. Its antigen is not identified. The CDR3 runs to 14 residues. The J segment lost 5 bases and the V segment lost 2 bases, leaving 3 bases of the junction unmatched. CDR1 is MNHEY and CDR2 is SVGAGI in the germline V gene. This record comes from a study of a mutant IDH1 vaccine in newly diagnosed glioma. The time point is: week 35, safety follow-up. Every vaccination contained 300 ug of the mutant IDH1 20-mer peptide and was paired with topical imiquimod. Only in-frame clones appear in the TCRdb table, and some are missing; sequencing was by immunoSEQ multiplex PCR. The sample comprises fewer than 55,000 clones, 80% to 85% of which are singletons, and around 5% rests with the top ten.

The source material was PBMCs, sampled from a glioma patient whose treatment included an IDH1 peptide vaccine. The source of this sequence is a woman between 35 and 50 years old with glioma. Some clones in this sample may be carry-over from other donors' samples. The chain has TRBV6-5 and TRBJ2-3; 8 positions match TRBD2. The CDR3 sequence: CASSYAGGVDTQYF. The CDR3 DNA sequence: TGTGCCAGCAGTTACGCCGGGGGGGTAGATACGCAGTATTTT.